What follows are 31 T cell receptor beta chains derived from one specimen sequenced in a study of blood T cell repertoires in COVID-19. Assay: immunoSEQ multiplex PCR; the TCRdb copy retains only in-frame clones and omits some. The sample includes hundreds of thousands of clones, around 89% seen only once; the top ten take about 1.1%. Source material: PBMCs or T cells enriched from blood (not recorded which). The source of these receptors is a man under 40 who had recovered from COVID-19.

This chain joins TRBV27 and TRBJ2-7; 11 nucleotides line up with TRBD2. The germline V gene has CDR1 MNHEY and CDR2 SMNVEV (reference sequence). The CDR3 is 16 amino acids. V shed 4 bases, J shed 2 bases, and the junction held 7 bases outside the gene matches. CDR3 amino acids: CASSSTLAGGPYEQYF. CDR3 coding DNA: TGTGCCAGCAGTTCTACCTTAGCGGGAGGGCCCTACGAGCAGTACTTC.

This clone appeared once. V usage is TRBV2 and J usage is TRBJ2-7; 9 bases fit TRBD1. V shed 6 bases, J shed 6 bases, and the junction held 9 bases outside the gene matches. The CDR3 loop spans 14 amino acids. CDR1 is SNHLY and CDR2 is FYNNEI in the germline V gene. The CDR3, as DNA: TGTGCCAGCAGCTACAGGGGGCTGCGGGTCGAGCAGTACTTC. Its translation is CASSYRGLRVEQYF.

This clone was seen a handful of times. In DNA form, the CDR3 reads TGTGCCTGGAGTGTAGGGGGACGCGAAAAACTGTTTTTT. Residues: CAWSVGGREKLFF. The rearrangement uses TRBV30 and TRBJ1-4; tentative D call: TRBD1 (6 bases). The V and J ends lost 0 bases and 8 bases respectively, with 10 bases between them. The CDR3 totals 13 residues. Germline V gene lookup returns CDR1 GTSNPN and CDR2 SVGIG (reference sequence).

The rearrangement links TRBV5-8 to TRBJ2-6, with D tentatively TRBD2 (6 bases). Germline loops: CDR1 SGHTS, CDR2 YDEGEE. V shed 3 bases and J shed 3 bases, with 10 bases lying between them. The CDR3 contains 15 residues. CDR3 nucleotides: TGTGCCAGCAGCTCGGGACTGGGTGGGGCCAACGTCCTGACTTTC. Protein sequence: CASSSGLGGANVLTF.

The CDR3 DNA reads TGTGCCAGCAGCTTAGATATAGGGGAAGGGCAGCCCCAGCATTTT. Its protein is CASSLDIGEGQPQHF. J is TRBJ1-5 and V is TRBV11-2, with D perhaps TRBD1 (5 bases). Germline lookup yields CDR1 SGHAT and CDR2 FQNNGV. V gave up 0 bases and J gave up 7 bases, with 13 bases separating them. This CDR3 is built from 15 residues.

This chain uses TRBV5-1 with TRBJ2-7, with D unresolved. The V end was cut by 1 base, the J end by 4 bases, with 9 bases between. This CDR3 region has 13 residues. Germline CDR1 SGHRS, CDR2 YFSETQ. The CDR3 nucleotides are TGCGCCAGCAGCTTGAAGGAGCATTACGAGCAGTACTTC. Its protein is CASSLKEHYEQYF.

The CDR3 reads CATRGPQNTEAFF. Here the CDR3 DNA reads TGTGCCACTAGGGGGCCCCAGAACACTGAAGCTTTCTTT. The V and J genes are TRBV10-3 and TRBJ1-1; 7 bases are a match to TRBD1. Losses at the gene ends were 10 bases for V and 1 base for J; bases not matched to a gene: 6. Germline assignment: CDR1 ENHRY and CDR2 SYGVKD. This CDR3 is built from 13 residues.

This clone was recorded a few times. The rearrangement links TRBV28 to TRBJ2-2; D gene uncertain. This CDR3 has 15 residues. From germline, CDR1 is MDHEN and CDR2 SYDVKM. The ends were cut back, 6 bases at V and 7 bases at J, with 18 bases in the middle. The DNA for the CDR3 is TGTGCCAGCAGCTCCATTGACTGGCTCGACGGGGAGCTGTTTTTT. Encoded protein: CASSSIDWLDGELFF. The full variable domain, with the rest looked up from reference TRBV28 and TRBJ2-2, is DVKVTQSSRYLVKRTGEKVFLECVQDMDHENMFWYRQDPGLGLRLIYFSYDVKMKEKGDIPEGYSVSREKKERFSLILESASTNQTSMYLCASSSIDWLDGELFFGEGSRLTVL.

The chain uses TRBV7-2 and TRBJ2-7; TRBD2 is a possible D gene (6 bases). Germline assignment: CDR1 SGHTA and CDR2 FQGNSA. V was clipped by 1 base and J by 4 bases, with 17 bases between them. The CDR3 extends over 16 amino acids. The CDR3 bases are TGTGCCAGCAGCTTAGTTTCGGCGGGGTTTATATACGAGCAGTACTTC. Amino acids: CASSLVSAGFIYEQYF.

The rearrangement joins TRBV6-2 or TRBV6-3 to TRBJ1-1; TRBD1 matches at 8 bases. The CDR3 runs 18 residues. The V segment lost 4 bases and the J segment 0 bases; nucleotides outside the gene matches: 13. Germline loops: CDR1 MNHEY, CDR2 SVGEGT. Here the CDR3 DNA reads TGTGCCAGCAGTTCCCCGTCCAGGGGGCTAAGAATGAACACTGAAGCTTTCTTT. Translating gives CASSSPSRGLRMNTEAFF.

The chain carries TRBV1 and TRBJ1-1; the tabulated D call, TRBD1, remains unverified against the DNA. TRBV1 has pseudogene status. This CDR3 has 20 residues. CDR3 sequence reads: CTSSQEAWADRGSMNTEAFF. Here the CDR3 DNA reads TGCACCAGCAGCCAAGAGGCCTGGGCGGACAGGGGGTCGATGAACACTGAAGCTTTCTTT.

The rearrangement links TRBV7-9 to TRBJ1-5, with D hard to call. The CDR3 runs to 12 residues. Trimming took off 0 bases at V and 6 bases at J, with 3 bases between the two ends. Germline loops: CDR1 SEHNR, CDR2 FQNEAQ (reference sequence). The CDR3 spells CASSLASQPQHF. DNA for the CDR3: TGTGCCAGCAGCTTAGCGAGTCAGCCCCAGCATTTT.

In regard to this clone: The same CDR3 also results from other DNA sequences found in this sample. The chain couples TRBV19 to TRBJ2-1; TRBD2 matches at 7 bases. The germline V gene encodes CDR1 LNHDA and CDR2 SQIVND (reference sequence). This CDR3 spans 15 amino acids. V shed 1 base and J 2 bases; nucleotides not matched to a gene: 2. The CDR3 DNA is TGTGCCAGTAGTATAGGACTAGCCCCCTACAATGAGCAGTTCTTC. Translation gives CASSIGLAPYNEQFF.

The chain combines TRBV12-5 with TRBJ1-5; possibly TRBD1 for D (5 bases). The CDR3 contains 15 residues. Trimming stripped 3 bases from V and 6 bases from J, with 15 bases between. The germline V gene encodes CDR1 LGHNT and CDR2 FRNRAP. CDR3 protein: CASGFSAGWGQPQHF. The CDR3 nucleotides are TGTGCTAGTGGTTTCTCGGCAGGGTGGGGTCAGCCCCAGCATTTT.

The CDR3 coding sequence is TGTGCCAGCAGACTAGCGGTGGGAGCAGATACGCAGTATTTT. The encoded protein is CASRLAVGADTQYF. The V call is TRBV6-5, the J call TRBJ2-3; 8 bases agree with TRBD2. Germline V CDR1 and CDR2: MNHEY, SVGAGI. The CDR3 has 14 residues. Trimming at V came to 6 bases and at J to 4 bases, leaving 6 bases not matched to a gene.

The CDR3 loop is CASSSTGTGVNIQYF. The CDR3 DNA is TGTGCCAGCAGTAGCACCGGGACAGGGGTAAACATTCAGTACTTC. The chain links TRBV7-8 to TRBJ2-4; 10 bases line up with TRBD1. V was clipped by 6 bases and J by 6 bases; unmatched bases: 8. CDR3 length: 15 amino acids. Per germline, CDR1 SGHVS and CDR2 FQNEAQ.

The chain recombines TRBV6-5 with TRBJ1-5, with unresolved D. V was shortened by 6 bases and J by 8 bases, with 14 bases between the two germline ends. CDR3 length equals 13 residues. Germline values: CDR1 MNHEY, CDR2 SVGAGI. The CDR3 region has the DNA TGTGCCAGCAGCCGCCCCCCCGGTGAGCCCCAGCATTTT. Amino acid sequence: CASSRPPGEPQHF.

The chain combines TRBV5-1 with TRBJ2-7, with D tentatively TRBD2 (6 bases). This CDR3 has 15 residues. CDR1 and CDR2 from the germline V gene are SGHRS and YFSETQ. The V and J ends lost 0 bases and 2 bases respectively, with 12 bases between them. For the CDR3, the DNA is TGCGCCAGCAGCTTGGGTGGGACTCCAACCTACGAGCAGTACTTC. This translates into CASSLGGTPTYEQYF.

V is TRBV15 and J is TRBJ2-2, with a tentative D call TRBD1 (6 bases). The CDR3 has 15 amino acids. Trimming took 5 bases from V and 3 from J, leaving 13 bases between them. Germline-derived CDR1 and CDR2 are LNHNV and YYDKDF (reference sequence). CDR3 nucleotides: TGTGCCACCAGCTTAAAACAGGGATACACCGGGGAGCTGTTTTTT. Encoded protein: CATSLKQGYTGELFF.

This chain connects TRBV10-2 to TRBJ1-5, with D tentatively TRBD1 (5 bases). Looked up from germline, CDR1 is WSHSY and CDR2 is SAAADI. The CDR3 has 14 residues. Trimming left V 7 bases short and J 0 bases short, with 10 bases between. The CDR3, as DNA: TGCGCCAGCATGCCAGGGATTAGCAATCAGCCCCAGCATTTT. Amino acids: CASMPGISNQPQHF.

The V gene is TRBV7-9, the J gene TRBJ2-1; 9 positions agree with TRBD1. With V trimmed by 5 bases and J by 2 bases, 4 bases remained unmatched. Germline lookup yields CDR1 SEHNR and CDR2 FQNEAQ (reference sequence). The CDR3 has 15 residues. The CDR3 region has the DNA TGTGCCAGCAGCCACGGGACAGGGACCTACAATGAGCAGTTCTTC. It encodes CASSHGTGTYNEQFF. Variable domain in full (rest from reference TRBV7-9 and TRBJ2-1): DTGVSQNPRHKITKRGQNVTFRCDPISEHNRLYWYRQTLGQGPEFLTYFQNEAQLEKSRLLSDRFSAERPKGSFSTLEIQRTEQGDSAMYLCASSHGTGTYNEQFFGPGTRLTVL.

The genes are TRBV9 and TRBJ1-1, with D possibly matching TRBD1 (5 bases). The germline V gene has CDR1 SGDLS and CDR2 YYNGEE. The V gene lost 7 bases and the J gene lost 1 base, with 11 bases spanning the gap. The CDR3 spans 13 residues. CDR3 DNA: TGTGCCAGCGCGGAGCAGGGGAACACTGAAGCTTTCTTT. Amino acid sequence: CASAEQGNTEAFF.

The rearrangement links TRBV28 to TRBJ1-2, with D perhaps TRBD1 (5 bases). The CDR3 is made up of 14 amino acids. Trimming left V 5 bases short and J 3 bases short, with 13 bases between. Germline CDR1 is MDHEN and CDR2 is SYDVKM. The CDR3 sequence is CASSLREGYYGYTF. In nucleotides, the CDR3 is TGTGCCAGCAGTCTGAGGGAGGGGTACTATGGCTACACCTTC.

The chain recombines TRBV27 with TRBJ2-7; D is perhaps TRBD1 (6 bases). Germline lookup yields CDR1 MNHEY and CDR2 SMNVEV (reference sequence). This CDR3 region has 13 residues. The germline V and J ends were trimmed by 6 bases and 2 bases, with 11 bases remaining between them. The CDR3 reads CASRRTGTYEQYF. The CDR3 bases are TGTGCCAGCAGACGAACAGGGACCTACGAGCAGTACTTC.

CDR3 in amino acids: CSVMTVSTDTQYF. The CDR3, as DNA: TGCAGCGTTATGACTGTCAGCACAGATACGCAGTATTTT. The chain joins TRBV29-1 to TRBJ2-3; D remains unclear. V shed 5 bases and J shed 0 bases, with 9 bases lying between them. The V gene's germline CDR1 is SQVTM and CDR2 ANQGSEA. The CDR3 length is 13 residues.

The V gene is TRBV7-9, the J gene TRBJ2-2; TRBD2 matches at 8 bases. The V gene's germline CDR1 is SEHNR and CDR2 FQNEAQ (reference sequence). The CDR3 extends over 15 amino acids. V was pared by 0 bases and J by 5 bases, with 2 bases of the junction left unmatched. For the CDR3, the DNA is TGTGCCAGCAGCTTAGCAGCGGGAGATACCGGGGAGCTGTTTTTT. Translating it yields CASSLAAGDTGELFF.

V is TRBV5-1 and J is TRBJ2-2; the match to TRBD1 covers 10 bases. Germline CDR1 is SGHRS and CDR2 is YFSETQ. Germline trimming cut 4 bases from V and 2 bases from J; bases unmatched to any gene: 5. This CDR3 contains 16 residues. CDR3 in amino acids: CASSLRTGGNTGELFF. The CDR3 DNA is TGCGCCAGCAGCCTACGGACAGGGGGTAACACCGGGGAGCTGTTTTTT.

This sequence joins TRBV5-4 and TRBJ1-2; no reliable D call. This CDR3 has 15 amino acids. V was clipped by 5 bases and J by 4 bases, with 18 bases between them. The germline CDR1 and CDR2 sequences are SGHNT and YYREEE (reference sequence). The CDR3 reads CASRPDGALSYGYTF. For the CDR3, the DNA is TGTGCCAGCAGACCTGACGGAGCCTTGAGCTATGGCTACACCTTC.

This clone showed up just once. This sequence joins TRBV7-9 and TRBJ1-6; the match to TRBD1 covers 8 bases. This CDR3 is 15 amino acids long. V shed 5 bases, J shed 7 bases, and the junction held 7 bases outside the gene matches. CDR1 SEHNR and CDR2 FQNEAQ come from the germline V gene (reference sequence). CDR3 DNA sequence: TGTGCCAGCAGCCAGGGGGCAGTAAGGAATTCACCCCTCCACTTT. Translated: CASSQGAVRNSPLHF.

The gene calls are TRBV11-3 and TRBJ1-2, with unresolved D. Trimming pared 3 bases from V and 5 bases from J, leaving 7 bases between. CDR1 is SGHNT and CDR2 is YENEEA in the germline V gene. This CDR3 is built from 12 residues. In DNA, the CDR3 is TGTGCCAGCAGCTTGGGGAGATATGGCTACACCTTC. It is translated as CASSLGRYGYTF. The entire variable domain, with the rest obtained from reference TRBV11-3 and TRBJ1-2, is as follows: EAGVVQSPRYKIIEKKQPVAFWCNPISGHNTLYWYLQNLGQGPELLIRYENEEAVDDSQLPKDRFSAERLKGVDSTLKIQPAELGDSAVYLCASSLGRYGYTFGSGTRLTVV.

The chain links TRBV4-2 to TRBJ2-7; 9 bases are a match to TRBD1. The germline CDR1 and CDR2 sequences are LGHNA and YNFKEQ. V shed 0 bases, J shed 4 bases, and the junction held 10 bases outside the gene matches. The CDR3 has 17 amino acids. CDR3 protein: CASSQELGGQGVYEQYF. The CDR3 coding sequence is TGTGCCAGCAGCCAAGAACTAGGGGGACAGGGAGTTTACGAGCAGTACTTC.